This T cell receptor beta chain was identified in a study of blood T cell repertoires in COVID-19. Whole-study context: Sites across the United States, Italy and Spain contributed samples from acute and convalescent COVID-19. Sources were T cells, B-cell-depleted T cells, or PBMCs; the material itself was cDNA or gDNA.

As processed by the authors: How many nucleated cells were present was estimated from reference gene primer amplification. TCRdb's copy holds only in-frame clones and misses some; the assay was immunoSEQ multiplex PCR. V, J and clone size reflect that table, while D and trimming were determined from the DNA. The table lists approximately 250,000 clones, about 80% of them singletons, with less than 10% in the top ten. There are 15 residues in the CDR3. CDR1 SGHTA and CDR2 FQGNSA come from the germline V gene. As to this clone: Mismatch with germline at one junction end may stem from a read error.

The TCR originated in a human donor in a cohort sampled during active COVID-19. The sequenced material came from peripheral blood. V gene TRBV7-2 combines with J gene TRBJ1-5; D is uncertain. CDR3 residues: CASSLDGWGSEALYF. The DNA of the CDR3 is TGTGCCAGCAGCTTAGACGGTTGGGGTTCGGAGGCTCTTTATTTT.